The 30 T cell receptor beta chains below all came from one sample that was sequenced in a study of T cells in Graves' hyperthyroidism and ophthalmopathy. The investigators amplified TCR beta CDR3 regions from RNA transcripts. The TCR CDR3 was amplified in a first-round RT-PCR using the HTBI primer set. TCRdb redid the calling of the multiplex PCR reads with MiXCR, one entry per CDR3 protein. The sample has hundreds of thousands of distinct CDR3 sequences, about 15% seen once. The source material was blood. These TCRs come from a woman younger than 45 with Graves' hyperthyroidism that later progressed to Graves' ophthalmopathy.

Many counts were recorded for this clonotype. The chain recombines TRBV9 with TRBJ2-3; TRBD1 agrees at 7 bases. Germline V gene lookup returns CDR1 SGDLS and CDR2 YYNGEE. Germline trimming cut 7 bases from V and 0 bases from J; bases unmatched to any gene: 5. The CDR3 sequence is 14 residues long. This CDR3 reads CASAGGASTDTQYF. In DNA, the CDR3 is TGTGCCAGCGCAGGGGGAGCTAGCACAGATACGCAGTATTTT.

This clonotype has just a few counts. The chain employs TRBV19 and TRBJ2-1, with D uncertain. With 3 bases removed from V and 8 bases from J, the gap between germline ends came to 17 bases. Germline lookup yields CDR1 LNHDA and CDR2 SQIVND (reference sequence). This CDR3 spans 15 amino acids. The CDR3 sequence: CASSIGQPGWDEQFF. In DNA, the CDR3 is TGTGCCAGTAGTATCGGCCAACCCGGTTGGGATGAGCAGTTCTTC.

This clonotype was picked up a small number of times. DNA for the CDR3: TGTGCCAGTAGTATAGCAGAGGGAACTGAAGCTTTCTTT. It yields the protein CASSIAEGTEAFF. This chain joins TRBV19 and TRBJ1-1, with D uncertain. The CDR3 is 13 residues long. V was clipped by 1 base and J by 5 bases, with 8 bases between them. Germline CDR1 is LNHDA and CDR2 is SQIVND (reference sequence).

This clonotype appeared many times. CDR3 sequence (DNA): TGTGCCAGCAGTTACTCGATTAGTTCTCTCGGCGGGAGAGACAATGAGCAGTTCTTC. This gives the protein CASSYSISSLGGRDNEQFF. V usage is TRBV6-5 and J usage is TRBJ2-1; 7 bases map to TRBD2. The CDR3 consists of 19 residues. Unmatched junction bases numbered 16, after V lost 0 bases and J lost 5 bases. The germline gives CDR1 MNHEY, CDR2 SVGAGI.

This clonotype came up many times. V gene TRBV7-3 combines with J gene TRBJ1-1; D unresolved. Trimming cost V 6 bases and J 1 base, with 12 bases left between them. The V gene's germline CDR1 is SGHTA and CDR2 FQGTGA. This CDR3 is built from 14 residues. CDR3 coding DNA: TGTGCCAGCAGAAAAGGACGGCAGAACACTGAAGCTTTCTTT. This sequence encodes CASRKGRQNTEAFF.

The chain combines TRBV18 with TRBJ1-4; 9 nucleotides match TRBD1. The CDR3 covers 15 residues. Germline V gene sequence: CDR1 KGHSH, CDR2 LQKENI. V was pared by 6 bases and J by 5 bases, with 7 bases of the junction left unmatched. The CDR3: CASSPGQGANEKLFF. The CDR3 DNA follows: TGTGCCAGCTCGCCGGGACAGGGCGCAAATGAAAAACTGTTTTTT.

This clonotype was counted at least ten times. The rearrangement links TRBV15 to TRBJ1-1; 8 bases are shared with TRBD1. V shed 2 bases, J shed 4 bases, and the junction held 6 bases outside the gene matches. This CDR3 contains 15 residues. Germline loops: CDR1 LNHNV, CDR2 YYDKDF (reference sequence). The CDR3 region has the DNA TGTGCCACCAGCAGAAACAGGGGGAAAAGCACTGAAGCTTTCTTT. This encodes CATSRNRGKSTEAFF.

This clonotype occurred many times. The V call is TRBV7-2, the J call TRBJ1-1, with D perhaps matching TRBD1 (5 bases). The CDR3 has 14 amino acids. Germline V gene lookup returns CDR1 SGHTA and CDR2 FQGNSA. V lost 0 bases and J lost 6, with 11 bases in between. The DNA for the CDR3 is TGTGCCAGCAGCTTAGCAGGGACGACGGCTGAAGCTTTCTTT. Translation: CASSLAGTTAEAFF.

Comments on this clonotype: The CDR3 end shows no conserved phenylalanine or tryptophan, and so a read error is likely. This chain uses TRBV28 with TRBJ1-6, with 8 bases lining up with TRBD1. Germline V gene sequence: CDR1 MDHEN, CDR2 SYDVKM. This CDR3 is built from 17 residues. The CDR3 loop reads CASSLSQGAEYNSPLHY. The CDR3 DNA reads TGTGCCAGTAGTTTATCCCAGGGGGCTGAATATAATTCACCCCTCCACTAT.

This clonotype has ten or more counts. The V gene is TRBV25-1, the J gene TRBJ2-7, with D tentatively TRBD1 or TRBD2 (5 bases each). This CDR3 comprises 15 residues. Between the trimmed V and J ends, which lost 5 bases and 1 base, there was a span of 15 bases. Germline loops: CDR1 MGHDK, CDR2 SYGVNS. The CDR3 sequence: CASSPQGDGSYEQYF. As DNA, the CDR3 is TGTGCCAGCAGTCCTCAAGGGGACGGGTCCTACGAGCAGTACTTC.

For this clonotype: It may be a read error: a sequence one base away is much more abundant. J is TRBJ1-2 and V is TRBV19, with D perhaps matching TRBD1 (6 bases). V dropped 11 bases and J dropped 8 bases, with 30 bases sitting between them. Germline V gene lookup returns CDR1 LNHDA and CDR2 SQIVND (reference sequence). This CDR3 is built from 16 residues. The CDR3 here is CAGMSGVLDRREGYTF. CDR3 bases: TGTGCCGGTATGAGTGGAGTATTAGACAGGCGAGAAGGCTACACCTTC. The entire variable domain, with the rest obtained from reference TRBV19 and TRBJ1-2, is as follows: DGGITQSPKYLFRKEGQNVTLSCEQNLNHDAMYWYRQDPGQGLRLIYYSQIVNDFQKGDIAEGYSVSREKKESFPLTVTSAQKNPTAFYLCAGMSGVLDRREGYTFGSGTRLTVV.

This clonotype was detected ten times or more. The chain links TRBV28 to TRBJ1-1; 8 positions agree with TRBD1. The germline gives CDR1 MDHEN, CDR2 SYDVKM. V lost 3 bases and J lost 7; bases outside the gene matches: 7. The CDR3 covers 14 residues. The CDR3 nucleotides are TGTGCCAGCAGTTTGGGGGACAGGTATGGTGAAGCTTTCTTT. It codes for CASSLGDRYGEAFF.

This clonotype has only a few counts. The CDR3 spells CSAQGWGGQENEKLFF. Here the CDR3 DNA reads TGCAGTGCTCAAGGCTGGGGGGGGCAAGAAAATGAAAAACTGTTTTTT. The chain carries TRBV20-1 and TRBJ1-4, with D maybe TRBD1 (6 bases). This CDR3 comprises 16 residues. V was shortened by 5 bases and J by 5 bases, with 21 bases between the two germline ends. From germline, CDR1 is DFQATT and CDR2 SNEGSKA (reference sequence).

The rearrangement links TRBV5-1 to TRBJ2-5; TRBD2 matches 8 bases. With V trimmed by 0 bases and J by 1 base, 2 bases remained unmatched. Germline V gene sequence: CDR1 SGHRS, CDR2 YFSETQ. The CDR3 sequence is 15 residues long. This CDR3 reads CASSLVSGSQETQYF. As DNA, the CDR3 is TGCGCCAGCAGCTTGGTCAGCGGGAGCCAAGAGACCCAGTACTTC.

This clonotype has a count of ten or more. The rearrangement joins TRBV6-2 or TRBV6-3 to TRBJ2-7, with 9 bases lining up with TRBD1. Germline V lookup: CDR1 MNHEY, CDR2 SVGEGT. V shed 6 bases, J shed 6 bases, and the junction held 6 bases outside the gene matches. This CDR3 is 13 amino acids long. The CDR3 DNA is TGTGCCAGCAGGATGACAGGGGGATCCGAGCAGTACTTC. Its translation is CASRMTGGSEQYF.

The chain joins TRBV6-2 or TRBV6-3 to TRBJ2-2, with D possibly matching TRBD1 (6 bases). The germline gives CDR1 MNHEY, CDR2 SVGEGT. Between the trimmed V and J ends, which lost 8 bases and 7 bases, there was a span of 14 bases. The CDR3 has 13 amino acids. The CDR3 is CASWAGDVGELFF. The CDR3 nucleotides are TGTGCCAGCTGGGCAGGGGACGTCGGGGAGCTGTTTTTT.

This clonotype was observed many times. The chain uses TRBV5-5 and TRBJ1-4; the match to TRBD1 covers 7 bases. Germline CDR1 SGHKS, CDR2 YYEKEE (reference sequence). Trimming took 4 bases from V and 0 from J; bases not matched to a gene: 12. The CDR3 covers 18 residues. CDR3 region: CASSRGTDRRTTNEKLFF. The CDR3 DNA sequence: TGTGCCAGCAGCCGAGGGACAGATCGGAGGACAACTAATGAAAAACTGTTTTTT. Combining the CDR3 with reference TRBV5-5 and TRBJ1-4 gives the whole variable domain DAGVTQSPTHLIKTRGQQVTLRCSPISGHKSVSWYQQVLGQGPQFIFQYYEKEERGRGNFPDRFSARQFPNYSSELNVNALLLGDSALYLCASSRGTDRRTTNEKLFFGSGTQLSVL.

A few counts support this clonotype. This chain links TRBV5-4 with TRBJ1-2; a weak D match, TRBD1 (6 bases). V was pared by 6 bases and J by 4 bases, with 16 bases between. Germline CDR1 and CDR2: SGHNT and YYREEE (reference sequence). This CDR3 comprises 14 residues. This CDR3 reads CASTRSGAGYGYTF. DNA of the CDR3: TGTGCCAGCACCCGTTCGGGGGCCGGCTATGGCTACACCTTC. The full variable domain, its missing parts supplied by reference TRBV5-4 and TRBJ1-2, is ETGVTQSPTHLIKTRGQQVTLRCSSQSGHNTVSWYQQALGQGPQFIFQYYREEENGRGNFPPRFSGLQFPNYSSELNVNALELDDSALYLCASTRSGAGYGYTFGSGTRLTVV.

At least ten counts were recorded for this clonotype. The chain employs TRBV14 and TRBJ1-2; 10 nucleotides line up with TRBD1. CDR3 length: 15 amino acids. Germline lookup yields CDR1 SGHDN and CDR2 FVKESK. V trimming: 4 bases; J trimming: 1 base; junction bases outside the gene matches: 3. The CDR3 reads CASSLGQGINYGYTF. The CDR3 DNA is TGTGCCAGCAGCCTGGGACAGGGGATTAACTATGGCTACACCTTC.

This clonotype was observed at least ten times. J is TRBJ1-2 and V is TRBV27; TRBD1 matches at 8 bases. Germline V lookup: CDR1 MNHEY, CDR2 SMNVEV (reference sequence). The V gene end was trimmed by 7 bases and the J gene end by 4 bases; junction bases not matched to a gene: 11. The CDR3 is made up of 15 amino acids. This CDR3 reads CASNSIHRGSYGYTF. The DNA of the CDR3 is TGTGCCAGCAATTCGATTCACAGGGGGAGCTATGGCTACACCTTC.

The sample holds many counts of this clonotype. CDR3 nucleotide sequence: TGTGCCAGCAGCTTGGTGGGCGCCGGGGATCGGGGACAGGGGGTTCTAAGCTCCTACAATGAGCAGTTCTTC. Translated: CASSLVGAGDRGQGVLSSYNEQFF. This chain links TRBV5-6 with TRBJ2-1; 11 bases agree with TRBD1. CDR1 is SGHDT and CDR2 is YYEEEE in the germline V gene. The CDR3 covers 24 residues. Trimming removed 0 bases from V and 0 bases from J; junction bases left unmatched: 23. The full variable domain, in which reference TRBV5-6 and TRBJ2-1 provide the parts outside the CDR3, is DAGVTQSPTHLIKTRGQQVTLRCSPKSGHDTVSWYQQALGQGPQFIFQYYEEEERQRGNFPDRFSGHQFPNYSSELNVNALLLGDSALYLCASSLVGAGDRGQGVLSSYNEQFFGPGTRLTVL.

Details on this clonotype: One junction end does not reproduce the germline sequence, and a read error may be involved. J is TRBJ1-4 and V is TRBV28, with TRBD1 identical over 7 bases. CDR1 and CDR2 from the germline V gene are MDHEN and SYDVKM. The CDR3 runs to 15 residues. The CDR3 DNA reads as TGTGCCAGCAGTACTACAGGGGAAGGGAATGAAAAACTGTCTTTT. This encodes CASSTTGEGNEKLSF.

This clonotype appeared many times. The chain combines TRBV7-2 with TRBJ2-3, with a tentative D call TRBD1 (5 bases). This CDR3 spans 13 amino acids. Germline V gives CDR1 SGHTA, CDR2 FQGNSA. V gave up 1 base and J gave up 5 bases, with 7 bases separating them. CDR3 nucleotides: TGTGCCAGCAGCTTAGTAGGGGTAGATACGCAGTATTTT. Its translation is CASSLVGVDTQYF.

This clonotype was counted many times. The chain employs TRBV27 and TRBJ1-1, with 10 bases identical to TRBD1. V lost 2 bases, J lost 8 bases, and 2 bases stayed unmatched. Germline CDR1 is MNHEY and CDR2 is SMNVEV (reference sequence). The CDR3 loop spans 13 amino acids. The CDR3 DNA reads as TGTGCCAGCAGTTTAGCGACAGGGGGCGAAGCTTTCTTT. This codes for CASSLATGGEAFF.

This clonotype was picked up many times. The V gene is TRBV13, the J gene TRBJ2-7, with TRBD1 identical over 9 bases. CDR3 size: 15 residues. Germline values: CDR1 PRHDT, CDR2 FYEKMQ (reference sequence). V lost 1 base, J lost 7 bases, and 8 bases stayed unmatched. CDR3 sequence (DNA): TGTGCCAGCAGCTTAGTTCTACAGGGGGCAGATGAGCAGTACTTC. Translation: CASSLVLQGADEQYF. The full variable domain, rest sourced from reference TRBV13 and TRBJ2-7, is AAGVIQSPRHLIKEKRETATLKCYPIPRHDTVYWYQQGPGQDPQFLISFYEKMQSDKGSIPDRFSAQQFSDYHSELNMSSLELGDSALYFCASSLVLQGADEQYFGPGTRLTVT.

This clonotype was observed at least ten times. The chain has TRBV10-3 and TRBJ1-1; D gene uncertain. Per germline, CDR1 ENHRY and CDR2 SYGVKD. The V and J ends lost 8 bases and 4 bases respectively, with 17 bases between them. The CDR3 has 14 amino acids. CDR3 sequence: CAIGPGEGSTEAFF. The CDR3, as DNA: TGTGCCATCGGCCCAGGAGAGGGTAGCACTGAAGCTTTCTTT.

This clonotype was counted at least ten times. V is TRBV29-1 and J is TRBJ1-4; no definite D call. V lost 2 bases to trimming and J lost 8 bases, with 15 bases between them. The CDR3 covers 14 residues. Germline CDR1 reads SQVTM; CDR2 reads ANQGSEA. This CDR3 is CSVELAGEGEKLFF. The CDR3 nucleotides read TGCAGCGTTGAACTGGCCGGGGAAGGGGAAAAACTGTTTTTT.

This chain links TRBV11-3 with TRBJ1-1, with 8 bases identical to TRBD1. Germline V gene sequence: CDR1 SGHNT, CDR2 YENEEA. The J segment lost 8 bases and the V segment lost 5 bases, leaving 7 bases of the junction unmatched. The CDR3 length is 13 residues. The CDR3 nucleotides are TGTGCCAGCAGCCCCTCCCGGACAGGGGAAGCTTTCTTT. It is translated as CASSPSRTGEAFF.

This clonotype came up many times. The chain carries TRBV12-3 or TRBV12-4 and TRBJ2-7; 8 bases match TRBD2. The CDR3 loop spans 13 amino acids. After removal of 3 bases from V and 11 bases from J, the junction contained 9 bases not matched to a gene. The CDR3 sequence: CASSLGPGLEKYF. CDR3 in DNA: TGTGCCAGCAGTTTGGGACCGGGACTAGAGAAGTACTTC.

This clonotype occurred many times. The J gene is TRBJ2-7, the V gene TRBV28; 11 nucleotides align to TRBD2. Germline values: CDR1 MDHEN, CDR2 SYDVKM. This CDR3 contains 15 residues. Trimming removed 3 bases from V and 2 bases from J; junction bases left unmatched: 3. In DNA form, the CDR3 reads TGTGCCAGCAGTTTGGGGACTAGCGGAGCCTACGAGCAGTACTTC. Translating gives CASSLGTSGAYEQYF.